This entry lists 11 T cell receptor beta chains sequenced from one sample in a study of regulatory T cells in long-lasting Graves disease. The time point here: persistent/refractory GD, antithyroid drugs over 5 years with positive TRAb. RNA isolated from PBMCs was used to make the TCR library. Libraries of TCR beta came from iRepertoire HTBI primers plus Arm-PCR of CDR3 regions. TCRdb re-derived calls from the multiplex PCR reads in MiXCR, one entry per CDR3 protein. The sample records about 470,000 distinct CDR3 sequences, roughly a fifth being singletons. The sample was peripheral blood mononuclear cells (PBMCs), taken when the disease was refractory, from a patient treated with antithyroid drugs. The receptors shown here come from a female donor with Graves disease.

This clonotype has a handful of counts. The CDR3 loop reads CASSINPWTGGNTIYF. The DNA of the CDR3 is TGTGCCAGTAGTATAAACCCCTGGACGGGAGGAAACACCATATATTTT. The V gene is TRBV19, the J gene TRBJ1-3, with D unclear. This CDR3 is built from 16 residues. CDR1 is LNHDA and CDR2 is SQIVND in the germline V gene (reference sequence). Trimming took 2 bases from V and 4 from J, leaving 15 bases between them.

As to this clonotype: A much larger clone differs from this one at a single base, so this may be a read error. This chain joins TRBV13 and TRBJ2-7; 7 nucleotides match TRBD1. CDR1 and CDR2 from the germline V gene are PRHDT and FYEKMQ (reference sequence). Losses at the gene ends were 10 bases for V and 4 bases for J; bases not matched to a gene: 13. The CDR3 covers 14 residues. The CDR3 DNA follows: TGTGCCAACAGTCCCGGGACAGTCGAGTACGAGCAGTACTTC. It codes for CANSPGTVEYEQYF.

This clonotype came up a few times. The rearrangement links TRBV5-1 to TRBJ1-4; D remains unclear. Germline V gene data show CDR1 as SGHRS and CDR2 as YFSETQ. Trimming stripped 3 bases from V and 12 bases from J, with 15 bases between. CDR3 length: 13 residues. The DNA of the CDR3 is TGCGCCAGCAGCTCATCGGGCTCGTTGGAACTGTTTTTT. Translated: CASSSSGSLELFF.

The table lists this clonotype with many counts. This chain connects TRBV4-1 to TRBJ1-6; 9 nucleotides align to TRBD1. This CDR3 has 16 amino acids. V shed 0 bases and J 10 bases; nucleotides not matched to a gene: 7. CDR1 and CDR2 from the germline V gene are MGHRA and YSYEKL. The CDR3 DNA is TGCGCCAGCAGCCAAGATGGGACAGGGTATGGGTCACCCCTCCACTTT. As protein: CASSQDGTGYGSPLHF.

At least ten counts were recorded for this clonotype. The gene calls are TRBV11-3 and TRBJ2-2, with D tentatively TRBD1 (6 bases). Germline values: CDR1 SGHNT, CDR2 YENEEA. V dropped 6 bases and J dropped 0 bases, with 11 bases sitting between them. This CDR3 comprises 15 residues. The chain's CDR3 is CASSFGGPNTGELFF. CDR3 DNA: TGTGCCAGCAGTTTTGGGGGCCCGAACACCGGGGAGCTGTTTTTT.

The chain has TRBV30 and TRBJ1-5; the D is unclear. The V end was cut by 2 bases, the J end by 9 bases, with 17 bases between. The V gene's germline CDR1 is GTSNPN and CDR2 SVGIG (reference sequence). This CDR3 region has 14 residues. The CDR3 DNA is TGTGCCTGGAGTCCAGAGGCCGTTCCTAGGCCCCAGCATTTT. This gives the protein CAWSPEAVPRPQHF.

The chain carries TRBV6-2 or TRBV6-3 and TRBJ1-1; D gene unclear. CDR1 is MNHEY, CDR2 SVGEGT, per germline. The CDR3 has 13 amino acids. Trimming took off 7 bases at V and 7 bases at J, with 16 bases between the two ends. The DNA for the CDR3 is TGTGCCAGCAAACCCTCACTCATAGTTGAAGCTTTCTTT. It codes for CASKPSLIVEAFF.

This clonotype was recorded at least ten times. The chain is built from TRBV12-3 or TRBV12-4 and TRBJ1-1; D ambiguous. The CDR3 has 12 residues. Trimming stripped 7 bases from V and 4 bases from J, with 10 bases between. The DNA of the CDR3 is TGTGCCAGCACAAATCGGCTCACTGAAGCTTTCTTT. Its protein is CASTNRLTEAFF.

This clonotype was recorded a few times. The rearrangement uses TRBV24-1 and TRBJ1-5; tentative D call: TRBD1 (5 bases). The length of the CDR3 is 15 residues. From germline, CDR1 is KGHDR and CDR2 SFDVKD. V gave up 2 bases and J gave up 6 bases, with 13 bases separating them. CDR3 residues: CATSDSRRVGQPQHF. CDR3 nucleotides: TGTGCCACCAGTGATTCGCGCAGGGTAGGTCAGCCCCAGCATTTT.

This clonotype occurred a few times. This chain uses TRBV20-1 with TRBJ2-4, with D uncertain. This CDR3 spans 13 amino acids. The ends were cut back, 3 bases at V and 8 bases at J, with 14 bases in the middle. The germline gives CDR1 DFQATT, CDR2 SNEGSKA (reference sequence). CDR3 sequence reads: CSASNKPADIQYF. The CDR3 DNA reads TGCAGTGCTAGCAATAAACCGGCGGACATTCAGTACTTC.

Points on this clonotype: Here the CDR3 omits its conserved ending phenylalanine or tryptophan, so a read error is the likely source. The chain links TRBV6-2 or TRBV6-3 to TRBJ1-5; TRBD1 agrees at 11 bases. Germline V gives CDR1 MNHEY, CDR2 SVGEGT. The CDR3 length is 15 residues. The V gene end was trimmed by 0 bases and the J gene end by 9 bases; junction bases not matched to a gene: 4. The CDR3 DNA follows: TGTGCCAGCAGTTACTCTCGGACAGGGGGCTTGCCCCAGCATCTT. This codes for CASSYSRTGGLPQHL.